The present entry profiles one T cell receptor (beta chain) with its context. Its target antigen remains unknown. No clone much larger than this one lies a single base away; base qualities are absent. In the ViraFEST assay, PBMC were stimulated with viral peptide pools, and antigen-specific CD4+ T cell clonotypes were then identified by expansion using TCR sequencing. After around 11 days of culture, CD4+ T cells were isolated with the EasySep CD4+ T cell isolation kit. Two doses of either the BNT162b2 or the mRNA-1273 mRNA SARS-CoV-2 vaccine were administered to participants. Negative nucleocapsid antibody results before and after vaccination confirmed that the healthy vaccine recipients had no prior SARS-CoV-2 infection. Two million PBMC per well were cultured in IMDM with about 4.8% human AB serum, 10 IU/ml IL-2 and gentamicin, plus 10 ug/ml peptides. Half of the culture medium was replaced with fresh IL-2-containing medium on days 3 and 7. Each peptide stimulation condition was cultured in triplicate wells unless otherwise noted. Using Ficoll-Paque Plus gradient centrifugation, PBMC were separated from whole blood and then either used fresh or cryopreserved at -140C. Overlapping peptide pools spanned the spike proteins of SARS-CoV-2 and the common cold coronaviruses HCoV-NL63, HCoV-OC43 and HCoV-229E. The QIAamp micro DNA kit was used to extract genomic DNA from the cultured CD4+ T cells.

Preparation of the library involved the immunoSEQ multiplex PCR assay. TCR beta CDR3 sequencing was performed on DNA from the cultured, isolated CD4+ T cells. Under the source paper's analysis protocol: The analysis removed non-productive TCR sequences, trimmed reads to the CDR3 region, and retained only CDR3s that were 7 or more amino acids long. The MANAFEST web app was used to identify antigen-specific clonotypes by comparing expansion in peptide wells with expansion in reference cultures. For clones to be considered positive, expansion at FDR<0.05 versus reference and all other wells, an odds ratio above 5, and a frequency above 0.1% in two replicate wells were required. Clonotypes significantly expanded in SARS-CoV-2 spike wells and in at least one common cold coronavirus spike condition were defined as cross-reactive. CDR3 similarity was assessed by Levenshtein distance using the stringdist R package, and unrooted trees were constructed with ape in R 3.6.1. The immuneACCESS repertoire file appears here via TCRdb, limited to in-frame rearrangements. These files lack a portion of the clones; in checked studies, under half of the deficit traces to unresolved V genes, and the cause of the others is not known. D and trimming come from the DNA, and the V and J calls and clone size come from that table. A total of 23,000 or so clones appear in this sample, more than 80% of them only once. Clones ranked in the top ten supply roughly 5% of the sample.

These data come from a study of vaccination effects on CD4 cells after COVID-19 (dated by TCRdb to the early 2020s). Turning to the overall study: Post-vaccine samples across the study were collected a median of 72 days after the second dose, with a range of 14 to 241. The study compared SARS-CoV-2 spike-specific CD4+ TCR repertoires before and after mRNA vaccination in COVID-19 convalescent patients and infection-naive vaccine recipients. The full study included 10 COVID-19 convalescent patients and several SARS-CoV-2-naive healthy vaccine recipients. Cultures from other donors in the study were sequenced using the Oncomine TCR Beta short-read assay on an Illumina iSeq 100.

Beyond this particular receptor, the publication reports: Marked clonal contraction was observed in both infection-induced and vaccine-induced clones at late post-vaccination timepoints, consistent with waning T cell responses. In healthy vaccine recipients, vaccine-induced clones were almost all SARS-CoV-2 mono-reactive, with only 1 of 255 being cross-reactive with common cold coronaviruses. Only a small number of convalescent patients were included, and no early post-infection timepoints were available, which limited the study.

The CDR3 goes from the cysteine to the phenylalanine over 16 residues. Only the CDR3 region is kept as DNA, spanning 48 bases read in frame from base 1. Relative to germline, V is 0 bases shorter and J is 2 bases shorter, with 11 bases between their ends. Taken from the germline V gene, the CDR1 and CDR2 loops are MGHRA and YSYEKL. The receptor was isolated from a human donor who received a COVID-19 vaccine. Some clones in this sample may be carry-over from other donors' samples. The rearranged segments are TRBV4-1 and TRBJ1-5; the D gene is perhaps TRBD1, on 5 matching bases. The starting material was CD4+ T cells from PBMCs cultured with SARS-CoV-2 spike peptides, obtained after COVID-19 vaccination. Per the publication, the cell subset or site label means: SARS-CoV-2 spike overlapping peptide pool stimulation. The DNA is TGCGCCAGCAGCCAAGATGGGCAGGGACGCAATCAGCCCCAGCATTTT. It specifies CASSQDGQGRNQPQHF.